The T cell receptor (beta chain) described here comes from a study of blood T cells in healthy people across ages. A second PCR, run for roughly 7 to 11 cycles, used a sample-barcoded 5' primer plus a J-beta primer mix. TCRdb fed the 5' RACE reads into MiXCR, producing one record per CDR3 protein. The sample shows nearly 800,000 distinct CDR3 sequences, about 61% of them seen only once. This receptor was taken from a man aged 35-49 years in good health. The sample comprised blood.

The CDR3 loop is CSARDVSGRSSTDTQYF. Written as DNA, the CDR3 is TGCAGTGCTAGAGATGTTAGCGGACGAAGTAGCACAGATACGCAGTATTTT. The V call is TRBV20-1, the J call TRBJ2-3, with D possibly matching TRBD2 (6 bases). Per the germline V gene, CDR1 is DFQATT and CDR2 is SNEGSKA (reference sequence). The CDR3 has 17 amino acids. Trimming pared 0 bases from V and 0 bases from J, leaving 16 bases between.